The 29 T cell receptor beta chains below were found in one sample sequenced in a study of CXCR3-negative and CXCR3-positive naive CD8 T cells. All TRB cDNA libraries came from 5' RACE performed with UMI labels. From the 5' RACE reads, TCRdb lists one entry per CDR3 protein and no DNA. The sample data list about 7,400 distinct CDR3 sequences. The sequencing input was naive CXCR3- CD8+ T cells from blood. Subset meaning: CD45RO-CCR7+CD27+CD95- naive CD8+ T cells lacking CXCR3 (TNR3-). Receptors originate from a human donor in good health. Some clones in this sample may be carry-over from other donors' samples.

This clonotype is classed as medium-sized by frequency. The chain links TRBV27 to TRBJ2-1; lacking DNA, the TRBD2 call made by TCRdb goes unchecked. CDR3 size: 14 residues. From germline, CDR1 is MNHEY and CDR2 SMNVEV (reference sequence). The CDR3 reads CASSFGTIQNEQFF.

By frequency, this clonotype registers medium-sized. V and J are TRBV6-6 and TRBJ2-1; the TCRdb D gene call, TRBD2, has no DNA to confirm it. The germline V gene has CDR1 MNHNY and CDR2 SVGAGI (reference sequence). This CDR3 is 21 amino acids long. The CDR3 loop reads CASSYSTSGTSGRASHNEQFF.

The gene calls are TRBV4-1 and TRBJ2-1; TCRdb reports TRBD1, a call that lacks DNA to check it against. The length of the CDR3 is 16 residues. The germline gives CDR1 MGHRA, CDR2 YSYEKL. The CDR3 region is CASSQVVADQGNEQFF.

This clonotype is identified as medium-sized from frequency. The V and J genes are TRBV6-5 and TRBJ2-7; TCRdb picks TRBD1, but there is no DNA to check that call. CDR1 and CDR2 (germline): MNHEY, SVGAGI. There are 15 residues in the CDR3. The chain's CDR3 is CASSYFGTGRNEQYF.

By frequency, this clonotype registers medium-sized. The chain combines TRBV6-5 with TRBJ2-1; TCRdb names TRBD1, which stays unverified in the absence of DNA. Germline loops: CDR1 MNHEY, CDR2 SVGAGI. This CDR3 has 15 residues. CDR3 in amino acids: CASSVDRDPYNEQFF.

Considering frequency, this clonotype is medium-sized (0.01 to 0.1%). V gene TRBV4-1 combines with J gene TRBJ2-3; checking the TCRdb D call of TRBD2 is not possible without DNA. Germline CDR1 MGHRA, CDR2 YSYEKL. The CDR3 runs 16 residues. CDR3 residues: CASSQPGGIGTDTQYF.

The V call is TRBV15, the J call TRBJ2-2; TCRdb designates TRBD1, a call that cannot be tested without DNA. The germline V gene encodes CDR1 LNHNV and CDR2 YYDKDF (reference sequence). The CDR3 is made up of 15 amino acids. The CDR3 sequence is CATSTVPGLPGELFF.

By frequency, this clonotype registers medium-sized. The chain couples TRBV5-1 to TRBJ2-1; with no DNA, the TCRdb D assignment of TRBD1 cannot be verified. This CDR3 has 18 amino acids. Germline lookup yields CDR1 SGHRS and CDR2 YFSETQ. This chain's CDR3 is CASSLNRQGEEGYNEQFF.

The rearrangement links TRBV5-1 to TRBJ2-7; checking the TCRdb D call of TRBD1 is not possible without DNA. The germline gives CDR1 SGHRS, CDR2 YFSETQ. The CDR3 extends over 14 amino acids. CDR3 protein: CASSPGQGAYEQYF.

The chain uses TRBV12-3 or TRBV12-4 and TRBJ2-7; TCRdb indicates TRBD2, and absent DNA this call remains unverified. The CDR3 sequence is 14 residues long. CDR3 residues: CASREAGASYEQYF.

The chain is built from TRBV28 and TRBJ2-1; checking the TCRdb D call of TRBD1 is not possible without DNA. The germline gives CDR1 MDHEN, CDR2 SYDVKM. The CDR3 length is 15 residues. CDR3 protein: CASSLREISYNEQFF. Full variable domain (remainder filled in from reference TRBV28 and TRBJ2-1): DVKVTQSSRYLVKRTGEKVFLECVQDMDHENMFWYRQDPGLGLRLIYFSYDVKMKEKGDIPEGYSVSREKKERFSLILESASTNQTSMYLCASSLREISYNEQFFGPGTRLTVL.

The V and J genes are TRBV4-1 and TRBJ2-1; TCRdb names TRBD2, which stays unverified in the absence of DNA. Per germline, CDR1 MGHRA and CDR2 YSYEKL. The CDR3 is made up of 16 amino acids. The CDR3 spells CASSSRLADIYNEQFF.

The CDR3 is CASSWTGEGDGYTF. The chain links TRBV5-1 to TRBJ1-2; the TCRdb D gene call, TRBD1, has no DNA to confirm it. The CDR3 is 14 amino acids. CDR1 and CDR2 (germline): SGHRS, YFSETQ.

CDR3 sequence reads: CASSPGPPSGELFF. The chain uses TRBV5-5 and TRBJ2-2; TCRdb names TRBD1, which stays unverified in the absence of DNA. Germline lookup yields CDR1 SGHKS and CDR2 YYEKEE (reference sequence). The CDR3 has 14 residues. Using reference TRBV5-5 and TRBJ2-2 for the parts outside the CDR3, the full variable domain is DAGVTQSPTHLIKTRGQQVTLRCSPISGHKSVSWYQQVLGQGPQFIFQYYEKEERGRGNFPDRFSARQFPNYSSELNVNALLLGDSALYLCASSPGPPSGELFFGEGSRLTVL.

Judged by frequency, this clonotype is medium-sized. The rearrangement links TRBV29-1 to TRBJ2-1. The CDR3 length is 11 residues. CDR1 is SQVTM and CDR2 is ANQGSEA in the germline V gene. The CDR3 sequence: CSTVPYNEQFF.

The chain carries TRBV14 and TRBJ2-1; the D gene TCRdb calls, TRBD2, cannot be checked with no DNA. CDR3 length: 12 amino acids. The germline V gene has CDR1 SGHDN and CDR2 FVKESK. The CDR3 here is CASRLGYNEQFF. Variable domain in full (rest from reference TRBV14 and TRBJ2-1): EAGVTQFPSHSVIEKGQTVTLRCDPISGHDNLYWYRRVMGKEIKFLLHFVKESKQDESGMPNNRFLAERTGGTYSTLKVQPAELEDSGVYFCASRLGYNEQFFGPGTRLTVL.

V usage is TRBV6-2 or TRBV6-3 and J usage is TRBJ2-2; TCRdb lists TRBD1, though no DNA is available to test this call. This CDR3 comprises 19 residues. Germline lookup yields CDR1 MNHEY and CDR2 SVGEGT. This CDR3 reads CARSPLDEGEGHNTGELFF.

The chain combines TRBV4-1 with TRBJ2-1; the D call of TRBD2 rests on TCRdb alone, since no DNA is present to check it. The CDR3 extends over 17 amino acids. Germline CDR1 and CDR2: MGHRA and YSYEKL. This chain's CDR3 is CASSQESASGRMNEQFF.

This rearrangement joins TRBV29-1 to TRBJ2-1; TCRdb's D gene call, TRBD1, goes unchecked for lack of DNA. The CDR3 length is 15 residues. The germline V gene has CDR1 SQVTM and CDR2 ANQGSEA. CDR3 region: CSVGDPNRSYNEQFF.

This chain links TRBV29-1 with TRBJ1-1; without DNA, the TCRdb call of TRBD1 cannot be checked. The CDR3 is 13 residues long. Germline CDR1 SQVTM, CDR2 ANQGSEA. The chain's CDR3 is CSVAGQLNTEAFF.

This rearrangement joins TRBV18 to TRBJ2-5. The germline CDR1 and CDR2 sequences are KGHSH and LQKENI. CDR3 length equals 14 residues. The CDR3 loop is CASSSDSNEETQYF.

This clonotype is labeled medium-sized based on frequency. This CDR3 is CRQRGNTGELFF. The chain recombines TRBV29-1 with TRBJ2-2. The CDR3 loop spans 12 amino acids. Germline V lookup: CDR1 SQVTM, CDR2 ANQGSEA.

Considering frequency, this clonotype is medium-sized. This chain uses TRBV10-2 with TRBJ1-2; the TRBD1 assignment by TCRdb is unverifiable without DNA. There are 16 residues in the CDR3. Germline V CDR1 and CDR2: WSHSY, SAAADI. The CDR3 spells CASSESGGGLGYGYTF.

The chain uses TRBV2 and TRBJ2-3; TCRdb lists TRBD2, though no DNA is available to test this call. Germline values: CDR1 SNHLY, CDR2 FYNNEI. This CDR3 has 15 amino acids. The CDR3 protein is CASPGTSGITDTQYF.

The genes are TRBV2 and TRBJ2-3. This CDR3 region has 13 residues. Per germline, CDR1 SNHLY and CDR2 FYNNEI. The CDR3 protein is CARTDGGPDTQYF. The full variable domain, its missing parts supplied by reference TRBV2 and TRBJ2-3, is EPEVTQTPSHQVTQMGQEVILRCVPISNHLYFYWYRQILGQKVEFLVSFYNNEISEKSEIFDDQFSVERPDGSNFTLKIRSTKLEDSAMYFCARTDGGPDTQYFGPGTRLTVL.

This chain links TRBV7-9 with TRBJ2-2; the TCRdb D gene call, TRBD1, has no DNA to confirm it. The germline gives CDR1 SEHNR, CDR2 FQNEAQ (reference sequence). The CDR3 extends over 13 amino acids. This CDR3 reads CANKGSGTGELFF.

CDR3 in amino acids: CSARMAGYEQYF. V and J are TRBV20-1 and TRBJ2-7; there is no DNA to check the TCRdb D call of TRBD2. This CDR3 region has 12 residues. Per the germline V gene, CDR1 is DFQATT and CDR2 is SNEGSKA (reference sequence).

The chain has TRBV28 and TRBJ2-2. Germline assignment: CDR1 MDHEN and CDR2 SYDVKM. The length of the CDR3 is 12 residues. CDR3: CASSRRSGELFF.

The chain employs TRBV27 and TRBJ1-1; the D call of TRBD1 rests on TCRdb alone, since no DNA is present to check it. This CDR3 region has 15 residues. Germline V gives CDR1 MNHEY, CDR2 SMNVEV (reference sequence). CDR3 sequence reads: CASSFRDRVATEAFF.